This TCR beta chain came from a study of beta chain features in type 1 diabetes. Looking at the study overall: No patient-donor differences in age, gender, total cells or subset yield. Across every sample, 107,917,701 sorted cells were examined in total.

The germline V gene has CDR1 DFQATT and CDR2 SNEGSKA (reference sequence). J gave up 9 bases and V 5 bases, and 4 bases lay outside the gene matches. This CDR3 is 11 amino acids long. In this sample, this clone turned up a few times. Its antigen is still unknown. Study results and caveats: When Type 1 diabetes patients were examined, their TCRB CDR3s proved moderately but significantly shorter in all four CD4+ subsets. Fewer junction insertions and more nucleotide deletions appeared in type 1 diabetes patients.

Investigators reverse transcribed all isolated RNA, so they sequenced expressed TCRB transcripts. The method was immunoSEQ multiplex PCR; TCRdb's version includes in-frame clones alone and lacks a portion of them. The table includes 900,000 or so clones, roughly 15% detected once. Sequenced: naive CD4+ T cells from blood. The TCR originated in a woman aged 18-29 years in good health. The chain couples TRBV20-1 to TRBJ2-1; 7 nucleotides line up with TRBD1. This CDR3 reads CSASGGTEQFF. The CDR3 DNA reads as TGCAGTGCTTCAGGGGGTACTGAGCAGTTCTTC.